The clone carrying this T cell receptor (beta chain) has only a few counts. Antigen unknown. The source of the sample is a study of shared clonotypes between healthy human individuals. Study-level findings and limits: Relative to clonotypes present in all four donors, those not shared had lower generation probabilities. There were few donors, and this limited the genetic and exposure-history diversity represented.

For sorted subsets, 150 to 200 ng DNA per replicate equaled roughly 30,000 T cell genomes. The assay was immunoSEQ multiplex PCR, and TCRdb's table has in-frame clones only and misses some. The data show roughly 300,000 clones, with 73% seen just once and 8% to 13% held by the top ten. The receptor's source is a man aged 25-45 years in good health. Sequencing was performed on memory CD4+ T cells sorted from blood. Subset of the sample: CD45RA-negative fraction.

The CDR3, as DNA: TGTGCGATGGGGGACCGTGAAAAACTGTTTTTT. Its protein product is CAMGDREKLFF. The chain recombines TRBV25-1 with TRBJ1-4; D perhaps matches TRBD1 (5 bases). The germline V gene has CDR1 MGHDK and CDR2 SYGVNS. The CDR3 spans 11 residues.